The sequence of this TCR beta chain was determined in a study of control samples from healthy donors and cancer patients. V dropped 2 bases and J dropped 5; count of bases not matched to a gene: 4. The CDR3 sequence is 15 residues long. Germline V CDR1 and CDR2: LGHDT, YNNKEL (reference sequence). Method: immunoSEQ multiplex PCR; TCRdb's copy keeps in-frame clones and lacks some. Of some 170,000 clones detected, 96% appear once; the ten largest clones hold over 1%. Material: blood. The chain employs TRBV3-1 (or the pseudogene TRBV3-2) and TRBJ1-5; 9 positions match TRBD1. This TCR was recovered from a woman in her thirties in good health. Here the CDR3 reads CASSQRDRADQPQHF. The DNA for the CDR3 is TGTGCCAGCAGCCAAAGGGACAGGGCAGATCAGCCCCAGCATTTT.